The clone carrying this TCR beta chain was picked up a small number of times. Its antigen is not identified. These data come from a study of blood T cells in healthy people across ages. Alongside a J-beta primer mix, a sample-barcoded 5' primer served in a second PCR lasting roughly 7 to 12 cycles. Each CDR3 protein is one row after TCRdb ran MiXCR on the 5' RACE reads. The sample gives about 680,000 distinct CDR3 sequences, around 48% of which show up once; roughly 31% is in the top ten. Overall study results and limits: Both naive CD4+ cell counts and diversity were greater in long-lived donors than in aged donors. Unsorted PBMCs ruled out conclusive naive versus antigen-experienced comparison. A strong correlation was found between TCR beta diversity and the percentage of naive T cells.

Material for sequencing was blood. The receptor was derived from a woman aged 60 to 75 in good health.

The CDR3 DNA reads as TGTGCCAGCATCAAGGGGGCCCCGAGCTCCTACAATGAGCAGTTCTTC. Residues: CASIKGAPSSYNEQFF. The rearrangement uses TRBV28 and TRBJ2-1; 7 bases are a match to TRBD1. The CDR3 is made up of 16 amino acids. With 7 bases clipped from V and 0 bases from J, the junction kept 9 bases outside the gene matches. CDR1 MDHEN and CDR2 SYDVKM come from the germline V gene.